These 25 T cell receptor beta chains share one sample of origin, sequenced in a study of T cell changes during pregnancy in multiple sclerosis. Assay: immunoSEQ multiplex PCR; the TCRdb copy retains only in-frame clones and omits some. The sample holds about 85,000 clones, 90% to 95% seen once. Specimen: peripheral blood, collected in the first trimester of pregnancy. The receptors here all came from a female donor with multiple sclerosis, enrolled in a pregnancy study.

The CDR3 loop is CASSPSGESSYNEQFF. DNA of the CDR3: TGTGCCAGCAGCCCTAGCGGGGAGAGCTCCTACAATGAGCAGTTCTTC. The gene calls are TRBV7-2 and TRBJ2-1, with TRBD2 matching over 9 bases. V was clipped by 5 bases and J by 0 bases; unmatched bases: 5. The length of the CDR3 is 16 residues. Germline lookup yields CDR1 SGHTA and CDR2 FQGNSA.

V is TRBV27 and J is TRBJ1-1; unclear D gene. This CDR3 spans 14 amino acids. Germline V lookup: CDR1 MNHEY, CDR2 SMNVEV (reference sequence). V was clipped by 3 bases and J by 2 bases, with 10 bases between them. The CDR3 DNA reads TGTGCCAGCAGTTTTCTGGGCAGCAACACTGAAGCTTTCTTT. This encodes CASSFLGSNTEAFF.

V is TRBV9 and J is TRBJ2-3; a possible D gene is TRBD1 (6 bases). Germline V CDR1 and CDR2: SGDLS, YYNGEE. The CDR3 is 15 amino acids. Between the trimmed V and J ends, which lost 4 bases and 0 bases, there was a span of 12 bases. The DNA for the CDR3 is TGTGCCAGCAGCCCCCGGACAGAAAGCACAGATACGCAGTATTTT. Translation: CASSPRTESTDTQYF.

In its sample, this clone was seen once. The chain uses TRBV25-1 and TRBJ2-2; D is unresolved. This CDR3 comprises 13 residues. Trimming stripped 2 bases from V and 2 bases from J, with 3 bases between. Germline V gives CDR1 MGHDK, CDR2 SYGVNS. CDR3 residues: CASSELNTGELFF. In DNA, the CDR3 is TGTGCCAGCAGTGAACTTAACACCGGGGAGCTGTTTTTT.

This chain uses TRBV7-9 with TRBJ2-5; D gene ambiguous. Trimming pared 1 base from V and 5 bases from J, leaving 8 bases between. Germline CDR1 SEHNR, CDR2 FQNEAQ (reference sequence). This CDR3 comprises 13 residues. The CDR3: CASSLGSSETQYF. For the CDR3, the DNA is TGTGCCAGCAGCTTAGGTAGCTCTGAGACCCAGTACTTC.

The rearrangement uses TRBV6-5 and TRBJ2-5, with D maybe TRBD1 (6 bases). Judging by the DNA end, TRBJ2-7 fits better; the J call may be wrong. This CDR3 has 14 residues. The germline V gene encodes CDR1 MNHEY and CDR2 SVGAGI. This CDR3 is CARPSSGQNYEQYF. DNA for the CDR3: TGTGCCAGACCGAGTTCCGGACAGAACTACGAGCAGTACTTC.

The J gene is TRBJ2-7, the V gene TRBV29-1, with TRBD1 matching 8 bases. Germline CDR1 and CDR2: SQVTM and ANQGSEA. The CDR3 spans 14 residues. The trim removed 2 bases at V and 6 bases at J, leaving 9 bases unmatched. As DNA, the CDR3 is TGCAGCGTTGAACGGGGTACAGGGGGTCTCGAGCAGTACTTC. It encodes CSVERGTGGLEQYF.

The chain has TRBV11-3 and TRBJ1-6; TRBD1 aligns across 8 bases. Per germline, CDR1 SGHNT and CDR2 YENEEA. Losses at the gene ends were 6 bases for V and 10 bases for J; bases not matched to a gene: 11. The CDR3 totals 15 residues. As DNA, the CDR3 is TGTGCCAGCAGATCCCGACAGGGGAAAGGATCACCCCTCCACTTT. This sequence encodes CASRSRQGKGSPLHF.

The V gene is TRBV5-6, the J gene TRBJ2-5; the match to TRBD2 covers 11 bases. CDR3 length: 16 amino acids. Germline V gives CDR1 SGHDT, CDR2 YYEEEE. The trim removed 4 bases at V and 3 bases at J, leaving 8 bases unmatched. In nucleotides, the CDR3 is TGTGCCAGCAGCCACCGACTAGCGGGGTATGAAGAGACCCAGTACTTC. This sequence encodes CASSHRLAGYEETQYF.

This clone appeared a single time. The chain employs TRBV18 and TRBJ2-3; TRBD2 is a possible D gene (7 bases). Trimming stripped 2 bases from V and 11 bases from J, with 17 bases between. CDR3 length: 14 residues. CDR1 KGHSH and CDR2 LQKENI come from the germline V gene. The CDR3 spells CASSPSSGGAWQYF. CDR3 in DNA: TGTGCCAGCTCACCATCCTCTGGGGGGGCCTGGCAGTATTTT.

The J gene is TRBJ1-2, the V gene TRBV19; D uncertain. V gave up 4 bases and J gave up 7 bases, with 13 bases separating them. CDR1 and CDR2 (germline): LNHDA, SQIVND (reference sequence). This CDR3 is built from 13 residues. The CDR3 here is CASSTLIEGGYTF. DNA of the CDR3: TGTGCCAGTAGTACCCTTATAGAGGGTGGCTACACCTTC.

The chain couples TRBV19 to TRBJ1-1; TRBD1 is a possible D gene (6 bases). Trimming removed 6 bases at V and 7 bases at J, with 15 bases between. Germline assignment: CDR1 LNHDA and CDR2 SQIVND (reference sequence). This CDR3 comprises 13 residues. The CDR3 protein is CASSTRPGDEAFF. The CDR3 DNA reads as TGTGCCAGTAGCACCCGGCCAGGGGATGAAGCTTTCTTT.

This clone was counted a single time. The V gene is TRBV28, the J gene TRBJ2-3, with TRBD2 matching 7 bases. V gave up 6 bases and J gave up 5 bases; unmatched junction bases: 8. The CDR3 has 14 residues. Germline-derived CDR1 and CDR2 are MDHEN and SYDVKM. The CDR3 sequence is CASRSAGSVDTQYF. CDR3 bases: TGTGCCAGCAGATCAGCGGGATCGGTAGATACGCAGTATTTT.

The V gene is TRBV30, the J gene TRBJ1-5; D possibly corresponds to TRBD1 (6 bases). In germline, CDR1 is GTSNPN, CDR2 SVGIG (reference sequence). This CDR3 has 14 amino acids. Trimming took off 0 bases at V and 3 bases at J, with 9 bases between the two ends. The CDR3, as DNA: TGTGCCTGGAGTGTCGGGGGGCTCAATCAGCCCCAGCATTTT. Amino acid sequence: CAWSVGGLNQPQHF.

This clone was seen a single time. The chain recombines TRBV7-2 with TRBJ2-3; 11 bases match TRBD2. The junction had 3 bases not matched to a gene; V was cut back by 6 bases and J by 1 base. The CDR3 spans 15 residues. Germline loops: CDR1 SGHTA, CDR2 FQGNSA. The CDR3 DNA sequence: TGTGCCAGCAGTAAACTAGCGGGGGGCACAGATACGCAGTATTTT. This encodes CASSKLAGGTDTQYF.

This clone came up once. The genes are TRBV6-5 and TRBJ1-2; 9 positions match TRBD1. CDR1 is MNHEY and CDR2 is SVGAGI in the germline V gene. With V trimmed by 8 bases and J by 6 bases, 4 bases remained unmatched. CDR3 length: 12 amino acids. The CDR3 DNA is TGTGCCAGCCAGGACAGGGGTAATGGCTACACCTTC. This sequence encodes CASQDRGNGYTF.

The V and J genes are TRBV7-8 and TRBJ2-7; TRBD1 matches at 9 bases. CDR3 length equals 14 residues. V lost 5 bases to trimming and J lost 2 bases; unmatched junction nucleotides: 4. Looked up from germline, CDR1 is SGHVS and CDR2 is FQNEAQ. CDR3 region: CASSIRDRAYEQYF. In DNA form, the CDR3 reads TGTGCCAGCAGCATTCGGGACAGGGCCTACGAGCAGTACTTC.

The chain links TRBV5-1 to TRBJ2-5; D uncertain. V lost 1 base, J lost 5 bases, and 15 bases lay in between. This CDR3 spans 15 amino acids. Germline V gene sequence: CDR1 SGHRS, CDR2 YFSETQ. The CDR3 is CASSLRSFYFETQYF. The CDR3 region has the DNA TGCGCCAGCAGCTTGCGTAGCTTTTACTTTGAGACCCAGTACTTC.

This clone has only one observation. This chain joins TRBV6-5 and TRBJ2-1; 13 nucleotides agree with TRBD2. V shed 3 bases and J 8 bases; nucleotides not matched to a gene: 4. This CDR3 region has 15 residues. CDR1 and CDR2 (germline): MNHEY, SVGAGI. In DNA, the CDR3 is TGTGCCAGCAGTTATACTAGCGGGGGGGCCCATGAGCAGTTCTTC. Translation gives CASSYTSGGAHEQFF.

This chain uses TRBV7-3 with TRBJ2-7; TRBD2 agrees at 7 bases. V dropped 2 bases and J dropped 2; count of bases not matched to a gene: 6. CDR3 size: 15 residues. CDR1 SGHTA and CDR2 FQGTGA come from the germline V gene. In DNA, the CDR3 is TGTGCCAGCAGCTTAGGGGCAGGGAGGGCCTACGAGCAGTACTTC. Its protein is CASSLGAGRAYEQYF.

The V gene is TRBV19, the J gene TRBJ1-5, with D unclear. The CDR3 sequence is 16 residues long. Per germline, CDR1 LNHDA and CDR2 SQIVND (reference sequence). Deletions cut 3 bases from V and 4 bases from J, with 16 bases between. CDR3 in DNA: TGTGCCAGTAGTATTCGGTGGGCAGGTGGGAATCAGCCCCAGCATTTT. As protein: CASSIRWAGGNQPQHF.

The CDR3 DNA reads TGTGCCAGCAGCCTAGCGGCGAACACCGGGGAGCTGTTTTTT. Protein product: CASSLAANTGELFF. The genes are TRBV9 and TRBJ2-2, with 7 bases that match TRBD2. Germline CDR1 SGDLS, CDR2 YYNGEE. Trimming removed 4 bases from V and 0 bases from J; junction bases left unmatched: 0. This CDR3 spans 14 amino acids.

CDR3 amino acids: CSGSNTGTSGNTIYF. The DNA for the CDR3 is TGCAGCGGCAGTAATACAGGAACCTCTGGAAACACCATATATTTT. The V call is TRBV29-1, the J call TRBJ1-3, with D tentatively TRBD1 (5 bases). This CDR3 region has 15 residues. Trimming took 7 bases from V and 0 from J, leaving 16 bases between them. Germline V gene data show CDR1 as SQVTM and CDR2 as ANQGSEA.

The V gene is TRBV28, the J gene TRBJ2-7; a weak D match, TRBD1 (5 bases). Between the trimmed V and J ends, which lost 6 bases and 5 bases, there was a span of 20 bases. This CDR3 has 15 amino acids. CDR1 and CDR2 (germline): MDHEN, SYDVKM. The CDR3 loop is CASRSNLRTIDEQYF. CDR3 coding DNA: TGTGCCAGCAGATCTAATCTAAGGACAATCGACGAGCAGTACTTC.

The CDR3 region is CASSLRTNVHNEQFF. CDR3 in DNA: TGCGCCAGCAGCTTGCGGACTAATGTTCACAATGAGCAGTTCTTC. The chain joins TRBV5-1 to TRBJ2-1; maybe TRBD2 (6 bases). The V end lost 1 base, the J end lost 5 bases, and 13 bases lay between the germline ends. This CDR3 is built from 15 residues. Germline V gene lookup returns CDR1 SGHRS and CDR2 YFSETQ.